The rows below give T cell receptor beta chains drawn from one sample of a study of cytomegalovirus exposure and HLA in healthy donors. Only in-frame clones appear in the TCRdb table, and some are missing; sequencing was by immunoSEQ multiplex PCR. The profile shows hundreds of thousands of clones, roughly 88% of them singletons. Sequencing was carried out using PBMCs. These receptors came from a young woman in good health and CMV-seronegative. Each CDR3 is given with its conserved first and last residue. Each record gives: CDR3 length, clone size, J gene, D gene, V gene, CDR3 protein, CDR3 DNA. D genes are given only for firm matches. Clone size is not always given. Where it is, it says once, few, many or a class for expanded clones.

CDR3 length: 13
clone size: NA
J gene: TRBJ2-7
D gene: NA
V gene: TRBV6-1
CDR3 protein: CASSPSGGYEQYF
CDR3 DNA: TGTGCCAGCAGTCCCTCAGGTGGATACGAGCAGTACTTC

CDR3 length: 15
clone size: NA
J gene: TRBJ2-1
D gene: TRBD2
V gene: TRBV9
CDR3 protein: CASSRAGTSGTEQFF
CDR3 DNA: TGTGCCAGCAGCCGGGCCGGGACTAGCGGAACAGAGCAGTTCTTC

CDR3 length: 14
clone size: NA
J gene: TRBJ2-7
D gene: TRBD1
V gene: TRBV7-9
CDR3 protein: CASSPGTGIYEQYF
CDR3 DNA: TGTGCCAGCAGCCCCGGGACAGGGATCTACGAGCAGTACTTC

CDR3 length: 23
clone size: NA
J gene: TRBJ1-5
D gene: TRBD1
V gene: TRBV4-2
CDR3 protein: CASSQVATGGQYLIDYSNQPQHF
CDR3 DNA: TGTGCCAGCAGCCAAGTAGCGACAGGGGGCCAGTACCTGATTGATTATAGCAATCAGCCCCAGCATTTT

CDR3 length: 16
clone size: NA
J gene: TRBJ2-7
D gene: TRBD1
V gene: TRBV11-2
CDR3 protein: CASSLDPRQGTYEQYF
CDR3 DNA: TGTGCCAGCAGCTTAGATCCGAGACAGGGTACCTACGAGCAGTACTTC

CDR3 length: 15
clone size: NA
J gene: TRBJ1-2
D gene: NA
V gene: TRBV12-1
CDR3 protein: CASSTPRQETYGYTF
CDR3 DNA: TGTGCCAGCAGCACCCCCCGACAGGAGACCTATGGCTACACCTTC

CDR3 length: 12
clone size: NA
J gene: TRBJ1-5
D gene: TRBD1
V gene: TRBV6-5
CDR3 protein: CASRTGAQPQHF
CDR3 DNA: TGTGCCAGCAGAACAGGGGCTCAGCCCCAGCATTTT

CDR3 length: 16
clone size: NA
J gene: TRBJ2-2
D gene: NA
V gene: TRBV11-2
CDR3 protein: CASSLGGLRGTGELFF
CDR3 DNA: TGTGCCAGCAGCTTAGGGGGTCTGCGGGGCACCGGGGAGCTGTTTTTT

CDR3 length: 14
clone size: NA
J gene: TRBJ1-2
D gene: NA
V gene: TRBV28
CDR3 protein: CASSTDMAYYGYTF
CDR3 DNA: TGTGCCAGCAGCACGGACATGGCCTACTATGGCTACACCTTC

CDR3 length: 14
clone size: NA
J gene: TRBJ2-7
D gene: TRBD1
V gene: TRBV6-1
CDR3 protein: CASSESARTTGPYF
CDR3 DNA: TGTGCCAGCAGTGAAAGCGCCAGGACGACAGGGCCGTACTTC

CDR3 length: 16
clone size: once
J gene: TRBJ2-5
D gene: NA
V gene: TRBV30
CDR3 protein: CAWSLGGSWGQETQYF
CDR3 DNA: TGTGCCTGGAGTTTAGGAGGGTCGTGGGGCCAAGAGACCCAGTACTTC

CDR3 length: 12
clone size: NA
J gene: TRBJ2-1
D gene: NA
V gene: TRBV9
CDR3 protein: CASSDRYNEQFF
CDR3 DNA: TGTGCCAGCAGCGACAGATACAATGAGCAGTTCTTC

CDR3 length: 14
clone size: NA
J gene: TRBJ2-5
D gene: NA
V gene: TRBV7-8
CDR3 protein: CASSLAGRQETQYF
CDR3 DNA: TGTGCCAGCAGCTTAGCGGGCAGGCAAGAGACCCAGTACTTC

CDR3 length: 16
clone size: NA
J gene: TRBJ2-7
D gene: NA
V gene: TRBV4-2
CDR3 protein: CASSQDRDTFSYEQYF
CDR3 DNA: TGTGCCAGCAGCCAAGACCGGGACACCTTCTCCTACGAGCAGTACTTC

CDR3 length: 13
clone size: few
J gene: TRBJ1-1
D gene: NA
V gene: TRBV28
CDR3 protein: CASSNRDYSEAFF
CDR3 DNA: TGTGCCAGCAGTAACAGGGATTATAGTGAAGCTTTCTTT

CDR3 length: 12
clone size: NA
J gene: TRBJ2-7
D gene: NA
V gene: TRBV19
CDR3 protein: CAVEGPSYEQYF
CDR3 DNA: TGTGCCGTCGAGGGTCCCTCCTACGAGCAGTACTTC

CDR3 length: 14
clone size: NA
J gene: TRBJ2-7
D gene: NA
V gene: TRBV27
CDR3 protein: CASSLYGGPYEQYF
CDR3 DNA: TGTGCCAGCAGTTTATATGGCGGGCCCTACGAGCAGTACTTC

CDR3 length: 13
clone size: once
J gene: TRBJ2-2
D gene: NA
V gene: TRBV10-2
CDR3 protein: CASTGQNTGELFF
CDR3 DNA: TGCGCCAGCACCGGTCAGAACACCGGGGAGCTGTTTTTT

CDR3 length: 18
clone size: NA
J gene: TRBJ1-5
D gene: TRBD1
V gene: TRBV5-8
CDR3 protein: CASSPWTGGNPSNQPQHF
CDR3 DNA: TGTGCCAGCAGCCCCTGGACAGGGGGGAATCCAAGTAATCAGCCCCAGCATTTT

CDR3 length: 11
clone size: NA
J gene: TRBJ2-3
D gene: TRBD1
V gene: TRBV7-9
CDR3 protein: CAGTETDTQYF
CDR3 DNA: TGTGCCGGGACAGAGACAGATACGCAGTATTTT

CDR3 length: 14
clone size: NA
J gene: TRBJ1-5
D gene: TRBD1
V gene: TRBV5-8
CDR3 protein: CASRTGTSNQPQHF
CDR3 DNA: TGTGCCTCCAGGACAGGGACAAGCAATCAGCCCCAGCATTTT

CDR3 length: 16
clone size: NA
J gene: TRBJ2-3
D gene: NA
V gene: TRBV6-1
CDR3 protein: CASSEMGLSLTDTQYF
CDR3 DNA: TGTGCCAGCAGTGAAATGGGCCTATCTCTTACCGATACGCAGTATTTT

CDR3 length: 14
clone size: NA
J gene: TRBJ2-7
D gene: TRBD2
V gene: TRBV10-2
CDR3 protein: CASSEGGGPYEQYF
CDR3 DNA: TGCGCCAGCAGTGAGGGGGGGGGTCCCTACGAGCAGTACTTC

CDR3 length: 14
clone size: NA
J gene: TRBJ2-1
D gene: NA
V gene: TRBV6-1
CDR3 protein: CASSEAWRDNEQFF
CDR3 DNA: TGTGCCAGCAGTGAAGCTTGGAGAGACAATGAGCAGTTCTTC